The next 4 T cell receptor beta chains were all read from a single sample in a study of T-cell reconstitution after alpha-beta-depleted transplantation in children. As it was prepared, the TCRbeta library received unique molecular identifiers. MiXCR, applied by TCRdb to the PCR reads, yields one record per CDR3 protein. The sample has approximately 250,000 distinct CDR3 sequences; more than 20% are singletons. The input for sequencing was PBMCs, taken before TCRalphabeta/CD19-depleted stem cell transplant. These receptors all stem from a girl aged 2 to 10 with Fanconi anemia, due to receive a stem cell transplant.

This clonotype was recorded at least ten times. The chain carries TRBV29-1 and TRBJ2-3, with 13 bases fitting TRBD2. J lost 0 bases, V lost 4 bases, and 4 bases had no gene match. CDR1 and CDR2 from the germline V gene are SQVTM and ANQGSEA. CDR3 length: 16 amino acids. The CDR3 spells CSVVLAGGTSTDTQYF. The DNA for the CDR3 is TGCAGCGTTGTACTAGCGGGAGGGACGAGCACAGATACGCAGTATTTT.

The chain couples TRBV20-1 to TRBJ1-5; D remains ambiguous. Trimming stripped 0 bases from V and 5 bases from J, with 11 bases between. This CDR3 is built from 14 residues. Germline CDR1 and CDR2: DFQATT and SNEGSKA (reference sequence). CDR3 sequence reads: CSARDPQNYQPQHF. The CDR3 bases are TGCAGTGCTAGAGATCCACAGAACTATCAGCCCCAGCATTTT.

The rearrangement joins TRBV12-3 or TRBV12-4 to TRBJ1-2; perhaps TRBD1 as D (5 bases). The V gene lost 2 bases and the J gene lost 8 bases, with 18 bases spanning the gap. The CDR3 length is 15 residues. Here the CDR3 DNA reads TGTGCCAGCAGTTTAAGTGGTAGGGGAAAGGGGGGCTACACCTTC. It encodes CASSLSGRGKGGYTF.

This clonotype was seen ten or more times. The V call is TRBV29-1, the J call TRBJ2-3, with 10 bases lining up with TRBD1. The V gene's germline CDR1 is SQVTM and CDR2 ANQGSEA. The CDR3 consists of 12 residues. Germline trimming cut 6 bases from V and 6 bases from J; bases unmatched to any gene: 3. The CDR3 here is CSVRTGGDTQYF. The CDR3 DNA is TGCAGCGTGCGGACAGGGGGTGATACGCAGTATTTT.